This TCR beta chain derives from a study of beta chain features in type 1 diabetes listed by TCRdb under 2018. As for the study more broadly: Mean age, gender distribution, total cell number and subset yield were not different between patients and healthy donors. Regulatory and stem cell-like memory subsets were isolated from only 8 patients and roughly eight healthy donors, whereas naive and central memory subsets came from all 28 donors. A total of roughly 98,000,000 sorted cells were examined across all samples, and RNA yield correlated strongly with the number of cells per subset. The study compared TCRB repertoires of sorted circulating CD4+ T cell subsets between recently diagnosed type 1 diabetes patients and matched healthy donors.

The entire amount of isolated RNA was reverse transcribed using the High Capacity cDNA Reverse Transcription Kit, so the sequenced TCRB transcripts were expressed ones. Deep immunoSEQ sequencing was applied to naive, central memory and regulatory T cell samples, giving an average of roughly 3.5 million total reads per sample. Sorted cells were lysed in RLT buffer, and RNA was extracted using DNase-treated RNeasy Micro or Mini kits according to cell number. Each cell subset was processed on its own to prevent cross-contamination, while patient and healthy donor samples were processed together. The immunoSEQ multiplex PCR was used to amplify TCRB sequences from cDNA, generating 87-bp fragments that spanned the CDR3 region. Sequencing of the amplicons was done on the Illumina HiSeq platform. The authors processed their data as follows. Synthetic template baselines were used to correct PCR bias computationally, reads within Hamming distance 2 were collapsed together, and singletons that could not be merged were discarded. Reads were aligned against IMGT to assign V, D and J genes, CDR3 length and insertions or deletions at six rearrangement sites. Within each subset, clonotype counts were normalized to sorted cell number, and only after that were true diversity and Gini coefficients computed with the tcR R package. The overlap coefficient, calculated on TCRB nucleotide sequences, was used to measure repertoire sharing. Out-of-frame TCRB sequences from naive cells were analyzed to stand in for the pre-selection repertoire. As stored in TCRdb, this immuneACCESS dataset retains in-frame rearrangements with V and J assigned. A fraction of the clones does not appear; measured against another copy, unresolved V genes explain less than half of the discrepancy, and the remainder lacks a known reason. That table gives V, J and clone size, and the DNA gave D and trimming. This sample has about 900,000 clones in its table, and about a sixth of those were observed once. The ten largest clonotypes hold 0.02% to 0.025% of the sample.

What the research found in general, with its limitations: Naive, central memory and regulatory TCRB repertoires appeared to be more alike among patients than among healthy donors. Type 1 diabetes patients showed a moderate but significant shortening of TCRB CDR3 length in all four CD4+ subsets. Because cDNA rather than genomic DNA was sequenced, highly expressing activated cells could have been over-represented, although no difference in activation and CD3 levels was found between groups. Fewer insertions and more nucleotide deletions at VDJ recombination sites were observed in patients with type 1 diabetes, implying thymic rearrangement abnormalities. Shorter templates might have been favored by PCR, but patient and control samples were amplified and corrected together, so both groups would have been affected equally by any skew. Only small numbers of individuals were included in the HLA sub-analyses, which left unresolved whether HLA type had any influence on TCRB rearrangement.

For CDR1 and CDR2, the germline V gene lists SGHTA and FQGNSA. From the cysteine up to the phenylalanine, the CDR3 has a length of 15 residues. Only the CDR3 DNA stays, 45 bases, in frame from base 1. Cut back by 1 base and 1 base, the V and J ends lie 10 bases apart. A remark on this clone: This receptor's antigen is unknown. Base qualities are missing; no much larger clone stands one base away.

Each donor gave one peripheral blood draw, averaging roughly 100 mL, which was collected into heparinised tubes. Using a panel that included CD45RO, CCR7, CD25, CD127, CD95 and CD27, naive, central memory, regulatory and stem cell-like memory CD4+ T cells were sorted on a BD FACSAria II. A purity above 95% was achieved for all sorted populations. PBMCs were isolated immediately by Lymphoprep density gradient centrifugation and stained directly without culture. So that batch effects would be minimized, each experiment stained and sorted samples in pairs, pairing one healthy donor with one patient. The source of this sequence is a young woman in good health. Specimen: naive CD4+ T cells from blood. Per the publication, the cell subset or site label means: true naive CD4+ T cells. The chain joins TRBV7-2 to TRBJ1-1; no D segment can be confidently identified. The CDR3 region: CASSLDRQPNTEAFF. In nucleotide form, the sequence is TGTGCCAGCAGCTTAGACCGACAACCGAACACTGAAGCTTTCTTT.